A selection of T cell receptor beta chains follows, all from one sample in a study of shared clonotypes between healthy human individuals. Method: immunoSEQ multiplex PCR; TCRdb's copy keeps in-frame clones and lacks some. The profile shows about 110,000 clones, about 70% of them singletons. What was sequenced was memory CD8+ T cells sorted from blood. Receptors originate from a woman in her 30s in good health. Each CDR3 is given with its conserved first and last residue. Fields, in order: D gene, clone size, J gene, V gene, CDR3 DNA, CDR3 protein. D genes are given only for firm matches. Clone size is shown for a subset of rows, as once, few, many or a class of expanded clone.

d_call: -; clone_size: -; j_call: TRBJ2-5; v_call: TRBV29-1; cdr3_nt: TGCAGCGTTGGTAGGAGGCAAGAGACCCAGTACTTC; cdr3_aa: CSVGRRQETQYF
d_call: TRBD1; clone_size: -; j_call: TRBJ1-2; v_call: TRBV13; cdr3_nt: TGTGCCAGCAGCCCCGATCTAACAGGGGACTATGGCTACACCTTC; cdr3_aa: CASSPDLTGDYGYTF
d_call: -; clone_size: few; j_call: TRBJ2-7; v_call: TRBV19; cdr3_nt: TGTGCCAGTAGTATAGAACGGGGCTACGAGCAGTACTTC; cdr3_aa: CASSIERGYEQYF
d_call: TRBD2; clone_size: -; j_call: TRBJ2-1; v_call: TRBV27; cdr3_nt: TGTGCCAGCAGTTTAGCGGGAGGGCTTGAGCAGTTCTTC; cdr3_aa: CASSLAGGLEQFF
d_call: -; clone_size: -; j_call: TRBJ1-5; v_call: TRBV19; cdr3_nt: TGTGCCAGTAGGAAAGGCTTAGGCAATCAGCCCCAGCATTTT; cdr3_aa: CASRKGLGNQPQHF
d_call: TRBD2; clone_size: -; j_call: TRBJ2-7; v_call: TRBV29-1; cdr3_nt: TGCAGCGTTGAAGCCCCCGGGGCGGGAGGCTCCTACGAGCAGTACTTC; cdr3_aa: CSVEAPGAGGSYEQYF
d_call: -; clone_size: -; j_call: TRBJ2-3; v_call: TRBV27; cdr3_nt: TGTGCCAGCGGCTGGGGGCGGATAAGCACAGATACGCAGTATTTT; cdr3_aa: CASGWGRISTDTQYF
d_call: -; clone_size: once; j_call: TRBJ2-7; v_call: TRBV15; cdr3_nt: TGTGCCACCAGCAGAGATTTCCGAGTGGAGCAGTACTTC; cdr3_aa: CATSRDFRVEQYF
d_call: TRBD2; clone_size: -; j_call: TRBJ2-3; v_call: TRBV4-1; cdr3_nt: TGCGCCAGCAGCCAGATTAGCGGGAGGTGGTACCCCCAGGGAGATACGCAGTATTTT; cdr3_aa: CASSQISGRWYPQGDTQYF
d_call: -; clone_size: few; j_call: TRBJ1-1; v_call: TRBV14; cdr3_nt: TGTGCCAGCAGTCCCGCCAGACTGAACACTGAAGCTTTCTTT; cdr3_aa: CASSPARLNTEAFF
d_call: TRBD2; clone_size: -; j_call: TRBJ2-2; v_call: TRBV6-1; cdr3_nt: TGTGCCAGCAGTGAAGTCGTAGCGGGAGGATTAACCGGGGAGCTGTTTTTT; cdr3_aa: CASSEVVAGGLTGELFF
d_call: -; clone_size: few; j_call: TRBJ2-5; v_call: TRBV6-6; cdr3_nt: TGTGCCAGCAGTCTCTTGGGAGCAGAGACCCAGTACTTC; cdr3_aa: CASSLLGAETQYF
d_call: TRBD2; clone_size: once; j_call: TRBJ2-7; v_call: TRBV5-1; cdr3_nt: TGCGCCAGCAGCGATTGGACTAGCGGCTCCTACGAGCAGTACTTC; cdr3_aa: CASSDWTSGSYEQYF
d_call: -; clone_size: once; j_call: TRBJ2-7; v_call: TRBV7-9; cdr3_nt: TGTGCCAGCAGCTTAGAGCTAGCCAGCCACGAGCAGTACTTC; cdr3_aa: CASSLELASHEQYF
d_call: TRBD2; clone_size: many; j_call: TRBJ2-1; v_call: TRBV7-9; cdr3_nt: TGTGCCAGCGAAACCGAAGCGGGGAGCTCCTACAATGAGCAGTTCTTC; cdr3_aa: CASETEAGSSYNEQFF
d_call: TRBD2; clone_size: -; j_call: TRBJ2-7; v_call: TRBV6-1; cdr3_nt: TGTGCCAGCAGTGAGGGACTAGCGAGCTACGAGCAGTACTTC; cdr3_aa: CASSEGLASYEQYF
d_call: -; clone_size: -; j_call: TRBJ2-1; v_call: TRBV29-1; cdr3_nt: TGCAGCGTCGTTGCCGGGACTACCTTAGGGGGGGAGCAGTTCTTC; cdr3_aa: CSVVAGTTLGGEQFF
d_call: -; clone_size: -; j_call: TRBJ1-1; v_call: TRBV6-1; cdr3_nt: TGTGCCAGCAGTGATGGTGAAGGGTCCACTGAAGCTTTCTTT; cdr3_aa: CASSDGEGSTEAFF
d_call: -; clone_size: few; j_call: TRBJ2-2; v_call: TRBV5-6; cdr3_nt: TGTGCCAGCAGCTTGGCCCTACGGACCGGGGAGCTGTTTTTT; cdr3_aa: CASSLALRTGELFF
d_call: TRBD1; clone_size: -; j_call: TRBJ2-1; v_call: TRBV6-4; cdr3_nt: TGTGCCAGCAGTGACGTCGACAGGGGGCCAAATGAGCAGTTCTTC; cdr3_aa: CASSDVDRGPNEQFF
d_call: TRBD2; clone_size: -; j_call: TRBJ2-7; v_call: TRBV18; cdr3_nt: TGTGCCAGCTCACCACAGGTTACGGGGGAGGGCTCCTACGAGCAGTACTTC; cdr3_aa: CASSPQVTGEGSYEQYF
d_call: TRBD1; clone_size: many; j_call: TRBJ2-7; v_call: TRBV2; cdr3_nt: TGTGCCAGCAGTGAAGGTTGGGGACAGGGGACCTACGAGCAGTACTTC; cdr3_aa: CASSEGWGQGTYEQYF
d_call: TRBD2; clone_size: -; j_call: TRBJ2-7; v_call: TRBV28; cdr3_nt: TGTGCCAGCAGTTTTGCGAGGGTGGGGGGGACGTACGAGCAGTACTTC; cdr3_aa: CASSFARVGGTYEQYF
d_call: TRBD2; clone_size: -; j_call: TRBJ2-5; v_call: TRBV27; cdr3_nt: TGTGCCAGCAGTTTTGCGGGAGTTGGGGAGACCCAGTACTTC; cdr3_aa: CASSFAGVGETQYF
d_call: -; clone_size: -; j_call: TRBJ1-2; v_call: TRBV19; cdr3_nt: TGTGCCAGTAGTATCGAGTCAGGATGGAACTATGGCTACACCTTC; cdr3_aa: CASSIESGWNYGYTF
d_call: -; clone_size: -; j_call: TRBJ2-7; v_call: TRBV9; cdr3_nt: TGTGCCAGCAGCGGGGTCTACGAGCAGTACTTC; cdr3_aa: CASSGVYEQYF
d_call: TRBD1; clone_size: -; j_call: TRBJ1-2; v_call: TRBV7-8; cdr3_nt: TGTGCCAGCGTGAAGGACCGAGGACAGGGGAACTATGGCTACACCTTC; cdr3_aa: CASVKDRGQGNYGYTF
d_call: -; clone_size: few; j_call: TRBJ2-3; v_call: TRBV6-6; cdr3_nt: TGTGCCAGCCAGGGGCTAGGCACAGATACGCAGTATTTT; cdr3_aa: CASQGLGTDTQYF
d_call: -; clone_size: -; j_call: TRBJ2-4; v_call: TRBV6-5; cdr3_nt: TGTGCCAGCAGTTACTCGTCACATCCCAAAAACATTCAGTACTTC; cdr3_aa: CASSYSSHPKNIQYF
d_call: -; clone_size: once; j_call: TRBJ2-3; v_call: TRBV28; cdr3_nt: TGTGCCAGCAGTTTTCGTGCTGTAACTCTGTCTAGCACAGATACGCAGTATTTT; cdr3_aa: CASSFRAVTLSSTDTQYF
d_call: -; clone_size: -; j_call: TRBJ2-7; v_call: TRBV2; cdr3_nt: TGTGCCAGCAGGCCCGGGACCTCCTACGAGCAGTACTTC; cdr3_aa: CASRPGTSYEQYF
d_call: -; clone_size: many; j_call: TRBJ2-1; v_call: TRBV7-8; cdr3_nt: TGTGCCAGCAGCTTAGTTGTAGCGCCTAGCTCCTACAATGAGCAGTTCTTC; cdr3_aa: CASSLVVAPSSYNEQFF
d_call: -; clone_size: -; j_call: TRBJ1-5; v_call: TRBV4-1; cdr3_nt: TGCGCCAGCAGCCAAGGGTTGCGGGGGGCCGGTCAGCCCCAGCATTTT; cdr3_aa: CASSQGLRGAGQPQHF
d_call: -; clone_size: few; j_call: TRBJ2-1; v_call: TRBV7-6; cdr3_nt: TGTGCCAGCAGCTCCCAAAGCGCGGCTTCCTACAATGAGCAGTTCTTC; cdr3_aa: CASSSQSAASYNEQFF
d_call: -; clone_size: -; j_call: TRBJ2-7; v_call: TRBV2; cdr3_nt: TGTGCCGGAGGGGCCCTCTCCTACGAGCAGTACTTC; cdr3_aa: CAGGALSYEQYF
d_call: -; clone_size: -; j_call: TRBJ2-1; v_call: TRBV29-1; cdr3_nt: TGCAGCGTTCATAGCTCCTACAATGAGCAGTTCTTC; cdr3_aa: CSVHSSYNEQFF
d_call: -; clone_size: -; j_call: TRBJ1-4; v_call: TRBV7-9; cdr3_nt: TGTGCCAGCAGCTTCTCCCATTGGGGTAGGGCAACTAATGAAAAACTGTTTTTT; cdr3_aa: CASSFSHWGRATNEKLFF
d_call: TRBD1; clone_size: -; j_call: TRBJ2-7; v_call: TRBV25-1; cdr3_nt: TGTGCCTCGGAAGGGGGCTTCCAAGCCTACGAGCAGTACTTC; cdr3_aa: CASEGGFQAYEQYF
d_call: -; clone_size: few; j_call: TRBJ2-5; v_call: TRBV11-2; cdr3_nt: TGTGCCAGCAGTCCCGAGATTGGGGAGCAGTACTTC; cdr3_aa: CASSPEIGEQYF
d_call: -; clone_size: -; j_call: TRBJ1-1; v_call: TRBV19; cdr3_nt: TGTGCCAGTAGTATTTGGGTGGCGGACACTGAAGCTTTCTTT; cdr3_aa: CASSIWVADTEAFF
d_call: -; clone_size: -; j_call: TRBJ2-1; v_call: TRBV27; cdr3_nt: TGTGCCAGCAGTTTAGGCGACTTATCATTCTACAATGAGCAGTTCTTC; cdr3_aa: CASSLGDLSFYNEQFF
d_call: TRBD1; clone_size: -; j_call: TRBJ2-5; v_call: TRBV5-1; cdr3_nt: TGCGCCAGCAGCCCATCTGACAGGGACACAGGGACCCAGTACTTC; cdr3_aa: CASSPSDRDTGTQYF
d_call: -; clone_size: -; j_call: TRBJ1-1; v_call: TRBV7-6; cdr3_nt: TGTGCCAGCAGCTCTATGCCCCCTCCGGGAAACACTGAAGCTTTCTTT; cdr3_aa: CASSSMPPPGNTEAFF
d_call: TRBD2; clone_size: -; j_call: TRBJ2-7; v_call: TRBV4-1; cdr3_nt: TGCGCCAGCAGCCAATTCCCCGGACTAGCGGGAGGTGACGAGCAGTACTTC; cdr3_aa: CASSQFPGLAGGDEQYF
d_call: TRBD2; clone_size: -; j_call: TRBJ2-1; v_call: TRBV25-1; cdr3_nt: TGTGCCAGCAGTGAGGGCGGGAGTTCCTACAATGAGCAGTTCTTC; cdr3_aa: CASSEGGSSYNEQFF
d_call: -; clone_size: once; j_call: TRBJ2-7; v_call: TRBV11-2; cdr3_nt: TGTGCCAGCAGCCCCGAGCCTGCGCGGTCTCCAAGGGGATCGTACGAGCAGTACTTC; cdr3_aa: CASSPEPARSPRGSYEQYF
d_call: -; clone_size: few; j_call: TRBJ2-7; v_call: TRBV19; cdr3_nt: TGTGCCAGTAGTATCAAGGACCTGAGCGAGCAGTACTTC; cdr3_aa: CASSIKDLSEQYF
d_call: TRBD2; clone_size: -; j_call: TRBJ2-7; v_call: TRBV7-8; cdr3_nt: TGTGCCAGCAGCTTAGAAAGGCTAGCGGGATCGTACGAGCAGTACTTC; cdr3_aa: CASSLERLAGSYEQYF
d_call: TRBD2; clone_size: -; j_call: TRBJ2-7; v_call: TRBV2; cdr3_nt: TGTGCCAGCAGTGAATTACTAGCGGGAAACGAGCAGTACTTC; cdr3_aa: CASSELLAGNEQYF
d_call: -; clone_size: few; j_call: TRBJ2-7; v_call: TRBV5-1; cdr3_nt: TGCGCCAGCAGCTGGGGGACCATCTACGAGCAGTACTTC; cdr3_aa: CASSWGTIYEQYF
d_call: TRBD2; clone_size: -; j_call: TRBJ2-7; v_call: TRBV13; cdr3_nt: TGTGCCAGCAGTATGGGACTAGGTGTCGTCGAGCAGTACTTC; cdr3_aa: CASSMGLGVVEQYF
d_call: -; clone_size: many; j_call: TRBJ2-7; v_call: TRBV5-4; cdr3_nt: TGTGCCAGCAGCCCCCGGGACACCTCCTACGAGCAGTACTTC; cdr3_aa: CASSPRDTSYEQYF
d_call: TRBD2; clone_size: -; j_call: TRBJ2-7; v_call: TRBV28; cdr3_nt: TGTGCCAGCAGTCTGCGGACTAGCGGGATCTACGAGCAGTACTTC; cdr3_aa: CASSLRTSGIYEQYF
d_call: TRBD2; clone_size: -; j_call: TRBJ2-7; v_call: TRBV5-4; cdr3_nt: TGTGCCAGCAGCTCGGCCGGGACTAGCGGGAGGAGGGGGGAGGACGAGCAGTACTTC; cdr3_aa: CASSSAGTSGRRGEDEQYF